These 13 T cell receptor beta chains were sequenced from one sample in a study of blood T cell repertoires in COVID-19. Clones were read by immunoSEQ multiplex PCR, and TCRdb kept only the in-frame ones, dropping some. The sample records approximately 120,000 clones, approximately 90% being singletons. Sequenced input: peripheral blood. The receptors were sampled from a man over 45 with COVID-19, enrolled during active disease.

The chain uses TRBV19 and TRBJ2-1, with TRBD1 identical over 7 bases. V shed 8 bases, J shed 9 bases, and the junction held 13 bases outside the gene matches. Germline V gene data show CDR1 as LNHDA and CDR2 as SQIVND (reference sequence). This CDR3 region has 14 residues. CDR3 sequence: CASGEAAQGVEQFF. For the CDR3, the DNA is TGTGCCAGTGGGGAAGCGGCCCAGGGGGTTGAGCAGTTCTTC.

J is TRBJ1-5 and V is TRBV5-1; D call uncertain. The CDR3 length is 15 residues. Germline CDR1 is SGHRS and CDR2 is YFSETQ. Trimming pared 0 bases from V and 4 bases from J, leaving 11 bases between. For the CDR3, the DNA is TGCGCCAGCAGCTTGGACAGTTCTGTAAATCAGCCCCAGCATTTT. Encoded protein: CASSLDSSVNQPQHF.

The rearrangement joins TRBV7-2 to TRBJ2-3; 7 bases are a match to TRBD1. The CDR3 runs 17 residues. Germline V gives CDR1 SGHTA, CDR2 FQGNSA. The junction had 17 bases not matched to a gene; V was cut back by 5 bases and J by 6 bases. CDR3 protein: CASSARDRPPAGDTQYF. CDR3 sequence (DNA): TGTGCCAGCAGCGCAAGGGACAGACCGCCTGCCGGTGATACGCAGTATTTT.

The gene calls are TRBV7-8 and TRBJ2-3; no firm D call. Trimming cost V 7 bases and J 0 bases, with 17 bases left between them. CDR1 SGHVS and CDR2 FQNEAQ come from the germline V gene. This CDR3 has 16 residues. CDR3 sequence: CASTLMGRSSTDTQYF. As DNA, the CDR3 is TGTGCCAGCACCTTGATGGGCCGGTCTAGCACAGATACGCAGTATTTT.

The chain combines TRBV28 with TRBJ2-1, with unresolved D. The ends were cut back, 3 bases at V and 1 base at J, with 7 bases in the middle. Germline V CDR1 and CDR2: MDHEN, SYDVKM. This CDR3 is 14 amino acids long. For the CDR3, the DNA is TGTGCCAGCAGTTTGGCTGTATCCTACAATGAGCAGTTCTTC. The encoded protein is CASSLAVSYNEQFF.

The V call is TRBV15, the J call TRBJ1-4; possible D gene TRBD1, 6 bases. Trimming shortened V by 2 bases and J by 6 bases, and 16 bases separated the two germline ends. The length of the CDR3 is 16 residues. CDR1 is LNHNV and CDR2 is YYDKDF in the germline V gene (reference sequence). Here the CDR3 reads CATSRPRGGRHEKLFF. The CDR3 DNA follows: TGTGCCACCAGCAGACCCCGCGGGGGGCGGCATGAAAAACTGTTTTTT.

The rearrangement links TRBV9 to TRBJ2-3; weak D call: TRBD2 (5 bases). The CDR3 has 15 residues. Germline V gives CDR1 SGDLS, CDR2 YYNGEE. Trimming stripped 0 bases from V and 2 bases from J, with 10 bases between. The CDR3 sequence is CASSVESGYTDTQYF. The CDR3 DNA reads TGTGCCAGCAGCGTAGAAAGCGGATACACAGATACGCAGTATTTT.

This rearrangement joins TRBV29-1 to TRBJ2-5; D gene ambiguous. V was pared by 0 bases and J by 2 bases, with 4 bases between. Germline V gives CDR1 SQVTM, CDR2 ANQGSEA. This CDR3 spans 12 amino acids. The CDR3: CSVEDRQETQYF. The CDR3 nucleotides read TGCAGCGTTGAAGATCGGCAAGAGACCCAGTACTTC.

V and J are TRBV4-3 and TRBJ2-7; 8 bases map to TRBD1. There are 15 residues in the CDR3. V lost 1 base and J lost 3; bases outside the gene matches: 5. Germline lookup yields CDR1 LGHNA and CDR2 YSLEER. The CDR3 DNA follows: TGCGCCAGCAGCCAAGCTCCAGGGGGCGGCTACGAGCAGTACTTC. Residues: CASSQAPGGGYEQYF.

This chain uses TRBV27 with TRBJ1-5, with a tentative D call TRBD1 (5 bases). The CDR3 sequence is 15 residues long. Per germline, CDR1 MNHEY and CDR2 SMNVEV (reference sequence). Trimming took off 6 bases at V and 1 base at J, with 13 bases between the two ends. This CDR3 is CASRGLEVSNQPQHF. In DNA, the CDR3 is TGTGCCAGCAGGGGGCTAGAGGTGAGCAATCAGCCCCAGCATTTT.

The chain joins TRBV20-1 to TRBJ2-7; tentatively, D is TRBD2 (6 bases). Per germline, CDR1 DFQATT and CDR2 SNEGSKA (reference sequence). The CDR3 runs 11 residues. Trimming removed 6 bases at V and 4 bases at J, with 10 bases between. The CDR3, as DNA: TGCAGTGCCCTTCGGGGGTACGAGCAGTACTTC. This gives the protein CSALRGYEQYF.

The gene calls are TRBV6-5 and TRBJ1-2; D not resolved. Germline V gives CDR1 MNHEY, CDR2 SVGAGI. This CDR3 comprises 15 residues. V was shortened by 6 bases and J by 1 base, with 15 bases between the two germline ends. The CDR3: CASSGPSEGNYGYTF. CDR3 nucleotide sequence: TGTGCCAGCAGCGGACCTAGCGAGGGTAACTATGGCTACACCTTC.

The chain combines TRBV28 with TRBJ2-1; TRBD2 aligns across 14 bases. CDR3 length: 14 amino acids. Germline V lookup: CDR1 MDHEN, CDR2 SYDVKM. V shed 7 bases, J shed 9 bases, and the junction held 5 bases outside the gene matches. CDR3 nucleotides: TGTGCCAGCACAGGGACTAGCGGGAGAGGTGAGCAGTTCTTC. Residues: CASTGTSGRGEQFF.